The clone carrying this T cell receptor (beta chain) was counted ten times or more. As yet, its antigen is unknown. This sample stems from a study of blood T cells in healthy people across ages. General study results and limits: Naive T cell percentage showed a strong correlation with TCR beta diversity. Per-million-T-cell TCR beta diversity fell roughly linearly with age.

Combining a sample-barcoded 5' primer with a J-beta primer mix, a second PCR ran for roughly 6 to 11 cycles. MiXCR, run by TCRdb on the 5' RACE reads, gives a single entry per CDR3 protein. The sample includes some 920,000 distinct CDR3 sequences, roughly 51% of them seen just once. PBMCs were isolated at a quantity of at least 7 million per sample. Sequenced sample: blood. The sequence derives from a woman aged 55-69 years in good health.

CDR3 protein: CSVVPPGTPEQFF. The CDR3 coding sequence is TGCAGCGTCGTTCCGCCCGGGACACCAGAGCAGTTCTTC. The chain couples TRBV29-1 to TRBJ2-1, with D perhaps TRBD1 (6 bases). The CDR3 loop spans 13 amino acids. V was clipped by 6 bases and J by 10 bases, with 19 bases between them. Germline values: CDR1 SQVTM, CDR2 ANQGSEA.